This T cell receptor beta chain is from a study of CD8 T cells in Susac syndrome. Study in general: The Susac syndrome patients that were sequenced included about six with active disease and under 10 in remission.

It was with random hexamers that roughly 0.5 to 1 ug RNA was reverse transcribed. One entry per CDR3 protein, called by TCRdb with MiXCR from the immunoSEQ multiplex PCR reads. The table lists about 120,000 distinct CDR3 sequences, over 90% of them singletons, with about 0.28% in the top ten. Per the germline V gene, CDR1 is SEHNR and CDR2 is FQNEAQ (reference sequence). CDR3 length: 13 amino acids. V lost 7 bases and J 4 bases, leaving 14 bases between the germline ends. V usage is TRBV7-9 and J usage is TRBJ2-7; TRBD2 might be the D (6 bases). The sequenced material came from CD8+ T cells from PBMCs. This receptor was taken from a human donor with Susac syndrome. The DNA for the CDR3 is TGTGCCAGCACCTGGGGGACTCGGTACGAGCAGTACTTC. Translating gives CASTWGTRYEQYF. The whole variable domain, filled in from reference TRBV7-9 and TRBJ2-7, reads DTGVSQNPRHKITKRGQNVTFRCDPISEHNRLYWYRQTLGQGPEFLTYFQNEAQLEKSRLLSDRFSAERPKGSFSTLEIQRTEQGDSAMYLCASTWGTRYEQYFGPGTRLTVT.